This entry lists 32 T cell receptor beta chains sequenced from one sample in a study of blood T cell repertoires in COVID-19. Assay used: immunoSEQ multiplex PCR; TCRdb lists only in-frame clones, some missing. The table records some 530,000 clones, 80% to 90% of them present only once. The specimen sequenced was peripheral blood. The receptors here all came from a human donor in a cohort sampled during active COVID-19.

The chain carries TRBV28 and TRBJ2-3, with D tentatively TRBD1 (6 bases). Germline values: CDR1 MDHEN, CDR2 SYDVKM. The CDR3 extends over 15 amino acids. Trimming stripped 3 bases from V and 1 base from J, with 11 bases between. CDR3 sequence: CASSFFGTRTDTQYF. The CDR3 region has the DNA TGTGCCAGCAGTTTTTTTGGGACACGCACAGATACGCAGTATTTT.

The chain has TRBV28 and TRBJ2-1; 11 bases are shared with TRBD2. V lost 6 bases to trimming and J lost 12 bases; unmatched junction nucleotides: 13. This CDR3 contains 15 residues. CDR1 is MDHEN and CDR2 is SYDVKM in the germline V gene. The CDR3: CASSLAGGPIMGQFF. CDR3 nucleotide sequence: TGTGCCAGCAGCCTAGCGGGAGGCCCGATAATGGGGCAGTTCTTC. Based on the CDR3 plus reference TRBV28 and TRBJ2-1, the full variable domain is DVKVTQSSRYLVKRTGEKVFLECVQDMDHENMFWYRQDPGLGLRLIYFSYDVKMKEKGDIPEGYSVSREKKERFSLILESASTNQTSMYLCASSLAGGPIMGQFFGPGTRLTVL.

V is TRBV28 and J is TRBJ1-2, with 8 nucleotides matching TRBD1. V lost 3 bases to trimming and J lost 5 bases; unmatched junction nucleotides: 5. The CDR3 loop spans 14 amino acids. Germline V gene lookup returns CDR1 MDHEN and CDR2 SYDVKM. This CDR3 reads CASSFRQGLYGYTF. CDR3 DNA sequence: TGTGCCAGCAGTTTCCGACAGGGGCTATATGGCTACACCTTC.

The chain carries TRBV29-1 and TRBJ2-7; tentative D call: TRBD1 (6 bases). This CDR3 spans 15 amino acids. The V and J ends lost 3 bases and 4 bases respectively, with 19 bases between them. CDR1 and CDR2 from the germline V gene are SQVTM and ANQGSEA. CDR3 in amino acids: CSVDWGPDSRYEQYF. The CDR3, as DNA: TGCAGCGTTGATTGGGGGCCGGACAGCAGATACGAGCAGTACTTC.

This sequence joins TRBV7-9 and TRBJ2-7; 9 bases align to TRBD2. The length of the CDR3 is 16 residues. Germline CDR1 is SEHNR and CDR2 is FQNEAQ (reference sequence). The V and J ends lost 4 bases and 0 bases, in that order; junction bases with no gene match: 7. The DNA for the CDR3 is TGTGCCAGCAGCTCCGCCGGACTAGCGTTCTCCTACGAGCAGTACTTC. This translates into CASSSAGLAFSYEQYF.

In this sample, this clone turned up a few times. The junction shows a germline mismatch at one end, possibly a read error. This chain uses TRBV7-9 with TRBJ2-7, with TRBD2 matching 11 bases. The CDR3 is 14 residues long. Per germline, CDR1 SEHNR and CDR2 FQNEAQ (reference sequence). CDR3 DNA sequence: TGTGCCAGCAGTCATACTAGCGGGAGACGGGTGAGGAACTTC. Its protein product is CASSHTSGRRVRNF.

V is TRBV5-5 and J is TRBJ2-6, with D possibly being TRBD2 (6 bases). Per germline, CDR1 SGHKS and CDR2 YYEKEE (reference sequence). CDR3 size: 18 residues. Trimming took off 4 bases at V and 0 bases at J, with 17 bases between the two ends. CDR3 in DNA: TGTGCCAGCAGCCAGAATCACGGGGGTACCTCTGGGGCCAACGTCCTGACTTTC. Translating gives CASSQNHGGTSGANVLTF.

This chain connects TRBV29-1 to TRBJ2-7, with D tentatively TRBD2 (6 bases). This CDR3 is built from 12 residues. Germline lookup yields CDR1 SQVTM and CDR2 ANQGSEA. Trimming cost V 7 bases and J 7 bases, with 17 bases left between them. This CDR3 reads CSGVRQAGEQYF. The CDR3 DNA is TGCAGCGGCGTCCGGCAGGCGGGGGAGCAGTACTTC.

Written as DNA, the CDR3 is TGTGCCAGCAGCTTAGGGCTAGCGGAAAACTCCTACAATGAGCAGTTCTTC. Translating it yields CASSLGLAENSYNEQFF. This chain uses TRBV7-8 with TRBJ2-1; 7 bases fit TRBD2. J was trimmed by 0 bases and V by 1 base; bases with no gene match: 6. The CDR3 runs 17 residues. CDR1 SGHVS and CDR2 FQNEAQ come from the germline V gene. The full variable domain, its missing parts supplied by reference TRBV7-8 and TRBJ2-1, is GAGVSQSPRYKVAKRGQDVALRCDPISGHVSLFWYQQALGQGPEFLTYFQNEAQLDKSGLPSDRFFAERPEGSVSTLKIQRTQQEDSAVYLCASSLGLAENSYNEQFFGPGTRLTVL.

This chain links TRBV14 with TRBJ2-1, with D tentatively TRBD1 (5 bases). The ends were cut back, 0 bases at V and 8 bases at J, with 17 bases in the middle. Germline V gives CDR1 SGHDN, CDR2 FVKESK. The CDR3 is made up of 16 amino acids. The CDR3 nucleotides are TGTGCCAGCAGCCAAGATCGTGGCAGGGTTCTTGATGAGCAGTTCTTC. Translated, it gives CASSQDRGRVLDEQFF. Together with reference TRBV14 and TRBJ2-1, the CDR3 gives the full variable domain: EAGVTQFPSHSVIEKGQTVTLRCDPISGHDNLYWYRRVMGKEIKFLLHFVKESKQDESGMPNNRFLAERTGGTYSTLKVQPAELEDSGVYFCASSQDRGRVLDEQFFGPGTRLTVL.

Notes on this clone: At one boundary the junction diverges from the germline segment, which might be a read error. The CDR3 bases are TGTGCTAGCAGCCCGGCGCCCCAGGGGTACGAGCAGTACTTC. This encodes CASSPAPQGYEQYF. This chain links TRBV7-7 with TRBJ2-7, with D maybe TRBD1 (6 bases). Germline V gives CDR1 SSHAT, CDR2 FNYEAQ (reference sequence). This CDR3 is built from 14 residues.

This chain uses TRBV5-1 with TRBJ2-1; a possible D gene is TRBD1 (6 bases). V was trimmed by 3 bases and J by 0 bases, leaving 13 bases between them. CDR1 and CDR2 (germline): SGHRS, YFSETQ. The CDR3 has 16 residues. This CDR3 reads CASSSQGPSSYNEQFF. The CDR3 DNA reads TGCGCCAGCAGCTCACAGGGACCTAGCTCCTACAATGAGCAGTTCTTC.

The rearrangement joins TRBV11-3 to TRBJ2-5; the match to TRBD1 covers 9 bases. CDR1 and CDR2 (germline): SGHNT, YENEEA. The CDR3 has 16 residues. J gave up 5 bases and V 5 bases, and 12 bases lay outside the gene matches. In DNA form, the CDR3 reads TGTGCCAGCAGCATGGGAACCGGGACAGGGAAGGAGACCCAGTACTTC. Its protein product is CASSMGTGTGKETQYF.

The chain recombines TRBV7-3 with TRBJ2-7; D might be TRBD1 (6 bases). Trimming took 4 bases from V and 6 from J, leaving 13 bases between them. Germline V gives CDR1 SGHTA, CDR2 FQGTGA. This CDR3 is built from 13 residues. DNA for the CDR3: TGTGCCAGCAGCTCCGGGACATCAACCGAGCAGTACTTC. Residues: CASSSGTSTEQYF.

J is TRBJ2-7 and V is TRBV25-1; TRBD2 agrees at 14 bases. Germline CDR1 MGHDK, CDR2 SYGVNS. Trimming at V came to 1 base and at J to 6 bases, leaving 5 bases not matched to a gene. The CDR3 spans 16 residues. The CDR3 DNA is TGTGCCAGCAGTGAATGGGGACTAGCGGGAGCGCGCGAGCAGTACTTC. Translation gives CASSEWGLAGAREQYF.

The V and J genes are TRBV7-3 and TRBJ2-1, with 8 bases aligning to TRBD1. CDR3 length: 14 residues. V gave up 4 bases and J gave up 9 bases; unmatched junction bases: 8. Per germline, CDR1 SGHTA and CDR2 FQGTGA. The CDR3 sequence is CASSSGTGVGEQFF. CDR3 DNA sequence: TGTGCCAGCAGCTCGGGGACAGGCGTGGGTGAGCAGTTCTTC. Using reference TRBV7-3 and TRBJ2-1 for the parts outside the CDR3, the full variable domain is GAGVSQTPSNKVTEKGKYVELRCDPISGHTALYWYRQSLGQGPEFLIYFQGTGAADDSGLPNDRFFAVRPEGSVSTLKIQRTERGDSAVYLCASSSGTGVGEQFFGPGTRLTVL.

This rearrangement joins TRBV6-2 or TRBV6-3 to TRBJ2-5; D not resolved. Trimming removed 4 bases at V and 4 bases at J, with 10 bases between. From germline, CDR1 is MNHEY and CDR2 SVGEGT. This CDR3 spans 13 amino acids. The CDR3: CASSSSSGETQYF. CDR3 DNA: TGTGCCAGCAGTTCCTCTAGTGGAGAGACCCAGTACTTC.

The DNA for the CDR3 is TGTGCCAGCAGCGTCGGAGGGAGTCACGGGGAGCTGTTTTTT. Its protein product is CASSVGGSHGELFF. V gene TRBV9 combines with J gene TRBJ2-2, with a possible D match to TRBD2 (6 bases). This CDR3 spans 14 amino acids. The germline V gene encodes CDR1 SGDLS and CDR2 YYNGEE. Between the trimmed V and J ends, which lost 2 bases and 7 bases, there was a span of 12 bases.

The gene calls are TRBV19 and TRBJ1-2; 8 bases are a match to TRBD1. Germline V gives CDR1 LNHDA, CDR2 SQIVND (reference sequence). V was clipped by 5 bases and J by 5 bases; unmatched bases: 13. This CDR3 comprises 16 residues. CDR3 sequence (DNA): TGTGCCAGTAGTCCATTAAGGGGACAGGCCCTATATGGCTACACCTTC. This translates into CASSPLRGQALYGYTF.

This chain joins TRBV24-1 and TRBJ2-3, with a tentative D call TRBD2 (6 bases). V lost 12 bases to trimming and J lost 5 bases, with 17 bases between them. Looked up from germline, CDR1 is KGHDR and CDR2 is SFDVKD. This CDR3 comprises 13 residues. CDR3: CASGRGDRDTQYF. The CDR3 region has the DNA TGTGCCTCTGGGCGGGGAGATAGAGATACGCAGTATTTT.

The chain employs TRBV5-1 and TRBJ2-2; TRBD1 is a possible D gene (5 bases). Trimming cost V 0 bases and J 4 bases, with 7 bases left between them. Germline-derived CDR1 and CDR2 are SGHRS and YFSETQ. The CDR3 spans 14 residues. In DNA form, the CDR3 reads TGCGCCAGCAGCTTGGAGCAGGGCACCGGGGAGCTGTTTTTT. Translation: CASSLEQGTGELFF.

Here the CDR3 DNA reads TGTGCCAGTATGACTGCTGGAAACACCATATATTTT. Amino acid sequence: CASMTAGNTIYF. V is TRBV2 and J is TRBJ1-3, with D unresolved. The CDR3 is made up of 12 amino acids. V dropped 9 bases and J dropped 2 bases, with 8 bases sitting between them. In germline, CDR1 is SNHLY, CDR2 FYNNEI.

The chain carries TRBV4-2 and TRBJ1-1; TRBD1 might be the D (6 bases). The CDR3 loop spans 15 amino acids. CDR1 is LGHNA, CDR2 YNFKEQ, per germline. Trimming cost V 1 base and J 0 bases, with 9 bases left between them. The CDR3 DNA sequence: TGTGCCAGCAGCCAAGCAGGACAGTTGAACACTGAAGCTTTCTTT. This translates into CASSQAGQLNTEAFF.

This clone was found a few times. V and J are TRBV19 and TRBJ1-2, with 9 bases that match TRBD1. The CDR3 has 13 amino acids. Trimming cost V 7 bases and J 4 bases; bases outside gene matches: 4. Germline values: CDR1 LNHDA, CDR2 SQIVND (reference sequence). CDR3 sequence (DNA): TGTGCCAGTACCCTGGACAGGGGCTATGGCTACACCTTC. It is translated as CASTLDRGYGYTF.

As DNA, the CDR3 is TGTGCCAGCAGTGAAAGCTCAGGAAACTATGGCTACACCTTC. Its translation is CASSESSGNYGYTF. This chain uses TRBV2 with TRBJ1-2; unclear D gene. Per germline, CDR1 SNHLY and CDR2 FYNNEI. V lost 2 bases and J 2 bases, leaving 9 bases between the germline ends. This CDR3 has 14 residues.

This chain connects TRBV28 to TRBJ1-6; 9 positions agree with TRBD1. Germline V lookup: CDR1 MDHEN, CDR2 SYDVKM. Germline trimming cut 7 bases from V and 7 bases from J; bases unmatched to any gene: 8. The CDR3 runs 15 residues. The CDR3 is CASIQQGAENSPLHF. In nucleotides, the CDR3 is TGTGCCAGCATCCAACAGGGGGCGGAAAATTCACCCCTCCACTTT.

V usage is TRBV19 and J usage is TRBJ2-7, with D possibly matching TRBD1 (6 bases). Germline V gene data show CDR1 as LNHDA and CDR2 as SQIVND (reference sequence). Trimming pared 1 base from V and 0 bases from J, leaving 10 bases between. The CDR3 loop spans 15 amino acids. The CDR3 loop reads CASSIGQASSYEQYF. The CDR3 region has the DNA TGTGCCAGTAGTATAGGACAGGCGAGCTCCTACGAGCAGTACTTC. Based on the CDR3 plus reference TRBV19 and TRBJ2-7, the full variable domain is DGGITQSPKYLFRKEGQNVTLSCEQNLNHDAMYWYRQDPGQGLRLIYYSQIVNDFQKGDIAEGYSVSREKKESFPLTVTSAQKNPTAFYLCASSIGQASSYEQYFGPGTRLTVT.

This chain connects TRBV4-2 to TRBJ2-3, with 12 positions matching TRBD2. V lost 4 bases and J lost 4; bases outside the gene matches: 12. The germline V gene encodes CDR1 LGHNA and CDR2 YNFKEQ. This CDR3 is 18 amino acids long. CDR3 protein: CASSRSLAGGGMPDTQYF. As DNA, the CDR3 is TGTGCCAGCAGCCGAAGCCTAGCGGGAGGGGGGATGCCAGATACGCAGTATTTT.

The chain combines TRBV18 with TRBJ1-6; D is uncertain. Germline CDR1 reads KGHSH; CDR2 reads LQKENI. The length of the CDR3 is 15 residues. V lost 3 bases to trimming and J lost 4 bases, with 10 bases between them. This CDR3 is CASSPQTAYNSPLHF. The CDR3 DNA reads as TGTGCCAGCTCACCTCAAACTGCGTATAATTCACCCCTCCACTTT.

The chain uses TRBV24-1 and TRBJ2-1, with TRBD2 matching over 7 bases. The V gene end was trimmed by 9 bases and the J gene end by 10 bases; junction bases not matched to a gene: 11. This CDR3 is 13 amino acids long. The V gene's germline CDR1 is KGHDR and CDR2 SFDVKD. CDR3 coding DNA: TGTGCCACCGGTAGGGCTAGCGGTACGGAGCAGTTCTTC. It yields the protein CATGRASGTEQFF.

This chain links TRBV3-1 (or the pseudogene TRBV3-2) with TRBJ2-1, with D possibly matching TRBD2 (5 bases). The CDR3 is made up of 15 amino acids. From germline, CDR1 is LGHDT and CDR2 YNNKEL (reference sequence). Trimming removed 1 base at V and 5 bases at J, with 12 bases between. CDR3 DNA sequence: TGTGCCAGCAGCCAAGCGGGAAAAGGTGACAATGAGCAGTTCTTC. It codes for CASSQAGKGDNEQFF.

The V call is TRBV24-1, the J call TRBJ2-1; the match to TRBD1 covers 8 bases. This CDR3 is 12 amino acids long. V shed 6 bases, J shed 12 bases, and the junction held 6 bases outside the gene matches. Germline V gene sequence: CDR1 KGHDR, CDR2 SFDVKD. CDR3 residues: CATSPGGMLQFF. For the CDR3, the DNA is TGTGCCACCAGTCCAGGGGGCATGTTGCAGTTCTTC.